This T cell receptor (beta chain) was captured in a study of shared clonotypes between healthy human individuals. Study-wide results and caveats: The sharing of around 5% of naive CD4 clonotypes was seen across a handful of donors.

V was pared by 5 bases and J by 3 bases, with 9 bases of the junction left unmatched. Per germline, CDR1 SEHNR and CDR2 FQNEAQ (reference sequence). The CDR3 covers 15 residues. As regards this clone: What it binds is not known.

The naive CD8 fraction comprised CD45RO-negative cells positively selected for CCR7 and excluded terminally differentiated effector memory CD45RA+ cells. At deep level, the assay was performed. Each PCR replicate from the sorted subsets contained roughly 210 ng DNA, which is about 30,000 T cell genomes. This table comes from immunoSEQ multiplex PCR, and its TCRdb copy is limited to in-frame clones, with some not included. Of about 700,000 clones in the sample, 92% are singletons; the top ten hold about a quarter. Sequenced: naive CD8+ T cells sorted from blood. This TCR was sampled from a man younger than 45 in good health. This chain uses TRBV7-9 with TRBJ2-7; 8 bases agree with TRBD1. This chain's CDR3 is CASSRKGQERYEQYF. CDR3 DNA: TGTGCCAGCAGCCGGAAGGGACAGGAGCGCTACGAGCAGTACTTC.